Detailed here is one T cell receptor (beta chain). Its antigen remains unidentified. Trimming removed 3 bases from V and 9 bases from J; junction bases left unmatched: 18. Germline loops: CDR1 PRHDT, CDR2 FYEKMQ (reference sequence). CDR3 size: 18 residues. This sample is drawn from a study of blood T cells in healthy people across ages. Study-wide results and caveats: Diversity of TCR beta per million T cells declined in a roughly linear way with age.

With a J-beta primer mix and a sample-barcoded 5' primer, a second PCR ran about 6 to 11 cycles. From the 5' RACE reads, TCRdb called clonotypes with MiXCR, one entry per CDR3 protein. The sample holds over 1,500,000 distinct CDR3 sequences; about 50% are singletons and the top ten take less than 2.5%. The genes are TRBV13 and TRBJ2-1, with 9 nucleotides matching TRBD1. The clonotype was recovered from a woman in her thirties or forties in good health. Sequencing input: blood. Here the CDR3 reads CASSFTRDPGQGPGEQFF. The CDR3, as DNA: TGTGCCAGCAGCTTCACCCGTGATCCGGGACAGGGCCCCGGTGAGCAGTTCTTC.